This passage covers 16 T cell receptor beta chains from one sample sequenced in a study of shared clonotypes between healthy human individuals. Here immunoSEQ multiplex PCR was the method, and the copy in TCRdb shows in-frame clones only, minus some. Of approximately 500,000 clones detected, approximately 79% appear once; the ten largest clones hold about an eighth. Material for sequencing was PBMCs. These receptors came from a woman aged 40 to 50 in good health. Some clones in this sample may be carry-over from other donors' samples.

A note on this clone: Distinct nucleotide sequences in the sample also encode this CDR3. The chain recombines TRBV18 with TRBJ2-7; no clear D. V was cut by 3 bases and J by 2 bases, with 5 bases left in between. The CDR3 consists of 12 residues. The germline gives CDR1 KGHSH, CDR2 LQKENI. The CDR3: CASSPETYEQYF. Here the CDR3 DNA reads TGTGCCAGCTCACCGGAAACCTACGAGCAGTACTTC.

This clone appeared a few times. In the same sample, other DNA sequences code for this CDR3. The chain recombines TRBV9 with TRBJ1-1; D possibly corresponds to TRBD1 (6 bases). Germline-derived CDR1 and CDR2 are SGDLS and YYNGEE. The CDR3 loop spans 13 amino acids. The V end lost 2 bases, the J end lost 4 bases, and 9 bases lay between the germline ends. In DNA form, the CDR3 reads TGTGCCAGCAGCGTTGGGGGGGCCACTGAAGCTTTCTTT. As protein: CASSVGGATEAFF.

The chain is built from TRBV28 and TRBJ1-4; perhaps TRBD1 as D (6 bases). The V and J ends lost 8 bases and 7 bases respectively, with 23 bases between them. The CDR3 extends over 16 amino acids. Germline CDR1 and CDR2: MDHEN and SYDVKM. CDR3 in amino acids: CASGPWGAGSAEKLFF. As DNA, the CDR3 is TGTGCCAGCGGGCCTTGGGGGGCGGGTTCGGCTGAAAAACTGTTTTTT.

The chain couples TRBV7-8 to TRBJ2-7; D remains ambiguous. Germline lookup yields CDR1 SGHVS and CDR2 FQNEAQ. V shed 5 bases and J shed 2 bases, with 13 bases lying between them. The CDR3 covers 14 residues. The CDR3 reads CASSPLTAAYEQYF. The CDR3 DNA is TGTGCCAGCAGCCCCCTGACGGCCGCCTACGAGCAGTACTTC.

Of note for this clone: Within the sample, other DNA sequences also encode this same CDR3. The chain employs TRBV30 and TRBJ1-5; 7 nucleotides match TRBD1. Germline CDR1 is GTSNPN and CDR2 is SVGIG (reference sequence). J gave up 4 bases and V 5 bases, and 5 bases lay outside the gene matches. The CDR3 length is 13 residues. The CDR3 sequence is CAWSGGGNQPQHF. The CDR3 nucleotides read TGTGCCTGGTCAGGGGGGGGGAATCAGCCCCAGCATTTT.

This chain joins TRBV5-1 and TRBJ2-5; 8 bases are a match to TRBD2. Trimming removed 4 bases from V and 3 bases from J; junction bases left unmatched: 5. The CDR3 loop spans 14 amino acids. Germline CDR1 reads SGHRS; CDR2 reads YFSETQ. The CDR3: CASSDRTSKETQYF. CDR3 nucleotides: TGCGCCAGCAGCGATCGGACTAGCAAAGAGACCCAGTACTTC.

This chain joins TRBV2 and TRBJ2-3; D is tentatively TRBD1 or TRBD2 (5 bases each). CDR1 is SNHLY, CDR2 FYNNEI, per germline. The germline V and J ends were trimmed by 3 bases and 2 bases, with 12 bases remaining between them. The CDR3 is 15 amino acids. The CDR3 coding sequence is TGTGCCAGCAGTGATTACGGGACCGCCACAGATACGCAGTATTTT. This codes for CASSDYGTATDTQYF.

The J gene is TRBJ1-5, the V gene TRBV4-3; D is unclear. This CDR3 is 13 amino acids long. Germline lookup yields CDR1 LGHNA and CDR2 YSLEER. Between the trimmed V and J ends, which lost 2 bases and 5 bases, there was a span of 7 bases. The CDR3 here is CASSQNLDQPQHF. The CDR3 DNA sequence: TGCGCCAGCAGCCAAAACCTTGATCAGCCCCAGCATTTT.

This clone was recorded a few times. This chain links TRBV5-1 with TRBJ2-3; 9 bases match TRBD2. This CDR3 has 17 amino acids. Germline CDR1 reads SGHRS; CDR2 reads YFSETQ. With V trimmed by 3 bases and J by 2 bases, 10 bases remained unmatched. CDR3: CASSSTVAGDFTDTQYF. In nucleotides, the CDR3 is TGCGCCAGCAGCTCGACCGTAGCGGGAGACTTCACAGATACGCAGTATTTT.

Comments on this clone: One base away lies a much larger clone, so this may be a sequencing read error. This chain links TRBV6-1 with TRBJ2-3, with D possibly being TRBD1 (5 bases). This CDR3 is built from 15 residues. Germline assignment: CDR1 MNHNS and CDR2 SASEGT. CDR3 DNA sequence: TGTGCCAGCAGTCCAAGCAGATACAGCACAGGTACGCAGTATTTT. Its translation: CASSPSRYSTGTQYF.

V and J are TRBV5-4 and TRBJ2-1, with 11 bases aligning to TRBD2. Losses at the gene ends were 2 bases for V and 8 bases for J; bases not matched to a gene: 12. The germline V gene has CDR1 SGHNT and CDR2 YYREEE (reference sequence). The CDR3 totals 17 residues. The CDR3 is CASSFKGGSSGRHEQFF. CDR3 DNA sequence: TGTGCCAGCAGCTTTAAGGGCGGATCTAGCGGGAGGCATGAGCAGTTCTTC.

The chain recombines TRBV18 with TRBJ2-6, with TRBD1 matching 8 bases. The trim removed 1 base at V and 1 base at J, leaving 9 bases unmatched. This CDR3 contains 19 residues. The germline gives CDR1 KGHSH, CDR2 LQKENI. In DNA form, the CDR3 reads TGTGCCAGCTCACCACTTCCCACAGGGGGTACTTCTGGGGCCAACGTCCTGACTTTC. It encodes CASSPLPTGGTSGANVLTF.

This clone was recorded only once. The J gene is TRBJ2-4, the V gene TRBV7-2, with a possible D match to TRBD1 (5 bases). CDR1 SGHTA and CDR2 FQGNSA come from the germline V gene. Trimming took 0 bases from V and 9 from J, leaving 15 bases between them. The CDR3 is made up of 15 amino acids. CDR3 residues: CASSLASPGFGIQYF. CDR3 DNA sequence: TGTGCCAGCAGCTTAGCAAGCCCAGGGTTCGGCATTCAGTACTTC. Drawing the rest from reference TRBV7-2 and TRBJ2-4, the complete variable domain is GAGVSQSPSNKVTEKGKDVELRCDPISGHTALYWYRQSLGQGLEFLIYFQGNSAPDKSGLPSDRFSAERTGGSVSTLTIQRTQQEDSAVYLCASSLASPGFGIQYFGAGTRLSVL.

V is TRBV5-1 and J is TRBJ1-5; D is unresolved. V lost 4 bases and J lost 0, with 11 bases in between. Germline values: CDR1 SGHRS, CDR2 YFSETQ. This CDR3 comprises 15 residues. The CDR3, as DNA: TGCGCCAGCAGCCTATTCGACGCTAGCAATCAGCCCCAGCATTTT. It encodes CASSLFDASNQPQHF.

The V gene is TRBV29-1, the J gene TRBJ2-1, with 9 bases aligning to TRBD2. The CDR3 is 11 amino acids. Trimming removed 7 bases from V and 8 bases from J; junction bases left unmatched: 3. Germline CDR1 is SQVTM and CDR2 is ANQGSEA. CDR3 bases: TGCAGCGCGCGGGAGGGCTATGAGCAGTTCTTC. Protein sequence: CSAREGYEQFF.

Comment on this clone: The same CDR3 arises from other DNA sequences in this sample as well. CDR3 DNA sequence: TGCGCCAGCAGCTTGGGGCAGGGGGAGACCCAGTACTTC. It translates to CASSLGQGETQYF. This chain connects TRBV5-1 to TRBJ2-5; D perhaps matches TRBD1 (6 bases). Germline V gives CDR1 SGHRS, CDR2 YFSETQ. This CDR3 is 13 amino acids long. V dropped 0 bases and J dropped 5 bases, with 8 bases sitting between them. The full variable domain, in which reference TRBV5-1 and TRBJ2-5 provide the parts outside the CDR3, is KAGVTQTPRYLIKTRGQQVTLSCSPISGHRSVSWYQQTPGQGLQFLFEYFSETQRNKGNFPGRFSGRQFSNSRSEMNVSTLELGDSALYLCASSLGQGETQYFGPGTRLLVL.